A selection of T cell receptor beta chains follows, all from one sample in a study of CD8 T cells in ankylosing spondylitis. In TCRdb, the 5' RACE reads were re-called with MiXCR into one record per CDR3 protein. This sample carries some 840,000 distinct CDR3 sequences, about 12% of them seen once, and the ten largest clones take roughly 0.51%. Source material: blood, either unsorted or a sorted T cell fraction (not recorded which). The source of these receptors is a male donor with ankylosing spondylitis. The CDR3 runs from the conserved cysteine through the conserved F or W. D genes are given only for firm matches. The size entry is marked missing in some rows and otherwise reads once, few, many or a size class.

d_gene	j_gene	v_gene	abundance	CDR3nt	CDR3aa
TRBD2	TRBJ2-3	TRBV4-3	.	TGCGCCAGCAGCCAAGAAAGAACGGGAGGGACAGATACGCAGTATTTT	CASSQERTGGTDTQYF
TRBD1	TRBJ1-2	TRBV4-3	.	TGCGCCAGCAGCCAAGATGACAGGGGCATCTATGGCTACACCTTC	CASSQDDRGIYGYTF
.	TRBJ2-5	TRBV20-1	few	TGCAGTGCTAGTTTACTAGGGAGGTTAGAGACCCAGTACTTC	CSASLLGRLETQYF
.	TRBJ2-3	TRBV9	.	TGTGCCAGCAGCGTAGGGGGCAGGGCGGACACAGATACGCAGTATTTT	CASSVGGRADTDTQYF
.	TRBJ1-3	TRBV20-1	few	TGCAGTGCGACCCAGGGGTACGGAAACACCATATATTTT	CSATQGYGNTIYF
TRBD1	TRBJ1-4	TRBV7-9	.	TGTGCCAGCAGCTCTCGGACAGGGTCCCGTGAAAAACTGTTTTTT	CASSSRTGSREKLFF
.	TRBJ1-1	TRBV4-2	.	TGTGCCAGCAGCCAAGTTCTATTGAACACTGAAGCTTTCTTT	CASSQVLLNTEAFF
.	TRBJ1-2	TRBV30	few	TGTGCCTGGAGTGTACTATCGGGTTACGGCTACACCTTC	CAWSVLSGYGYTF
TRBD2	TRBJ2-3	TRBV29-1	many	TGCAGCGTCATCCTCGGACTAGCGGGAGATACGCAGTATTTT	CSVILGLAGDTQYF
TRBD1	TRBJ1-5	TRBV20-1	many	TGCAGTGCCAGACAGGGAAGTCAGCCCCAGCATTTT	CSARQGSQPQHF
.	TRBJ2-7	TRBV6-5	.	TGTGCCAGCAGTTACTCGGTCCTGTGGGCCTCCTACGAGCAGTACTTC	CASSYSVLWASYEQYF
.	TRBJ2-3	TRBV28	.	TGTGCCGGCAGTTTAGGGGGGAGAGCAGATACGCAGTATTTT	CAGSLGGRADTQYF
TRBD2	TRBJ2-1	TRBV5-1	many	TGCGCCAGCAGCTTCCCTAGCGGTGAGCAGTTCTTC	CASSFPSGEQFF
.	TRBJ2-3	TRBV6-1	many	TGTGCCAGCAAGGTCAGCCTGGGGAGCACAGATACGCAGTATTTT	CASKVSLGSTDTQYF
.	TRBJ2-5	TRBV28	.	TGTGCCAGCAGTCAAAGACAATTCGGGGAGACCCAGTACTTC	CASSQRQFGETQYF
.	TRBJ1-2	TRBV7-2	few	TGTGCCAGCAGCTTACTGGGGGCGGGGGGCTACACCTTC	CASSLLGAGGYTF
TRBD2	TRBJ2-7	TRBV6-1	many	TGTGCCAGCAAAACGCGGGAGGTTGCCTACGAGCAGTACTTC	CASKTREVAYEQYF
.	TRBJ1-3	TRBV28	few	TGTGCCTCCCAAAGCATTGGGGGGGCGCGGGGAAACACCATATATTTT	CASQSIGGARGNTIYF
TRBD1	TRBJ1-1	TRBV5-1	many	TGCGCCAGCAGAGCTACAGGGGACGCTGAAGCTTTCTTT	CASRATGDAEAFF
TRBD1	TRBJ2-7	TRBV18	.	TGTGCCAGCTCAACTAGACAGGGTCGAAGGGAGCAGTACTTC	CASSTRQGRREQYF
.	TRBJ1-5	TRBV6-2/TRBV6-3	.	TGTGCCAGCAGTCCCCGGACCCAACCCCAGCATTTT	CASSPRTQPQHF
TRBD1	TRBJ2-5	TRBV24-1	.	TGTGCCACCAGTGATCCGTACCAGGGGGCCAGCCCGGTAGAGACCCAGTACTTC	CATSDPYQGASPVETQYF
TRBD1	TRBJ2-5	TRBV11-2	few	TGTGCCAGCAGCCCCGGGACAGTCGGAGAGACCCAGTACTTC	CASSPGTVGETQYF
TRBD1	TRBJ2-1	TRBV7-3	few	TGTGCCAGCAGCTTGACAGGGTTCGGCAATGAGCAGTTCTTC	CASSLTGFGNEQFF
.	TRBJ1-1	TRBV5-1	.	TGCGCCAGCAGCTTTGGAGGCAGCCTGAACACTGAAGCTTTCTTT	CASSFGGSLNTEAFF
.	TRBJ1-5	TRBV7-2	.	TGTGCCAGCAGCTTAGGTTTGGGTAATAGCAATCAGCCCCAGCATTTT	CASSLGLGNSNQPQHF
TRBD1	TRBJ1-2	TRBV6-1	.	TGTGCCAGCAGTCTCAACAGGGGCCCTGCTAACTATGGCTACACCTTC	CASSLNRGPANYGYTF
.	TRBJ2-4	TRBV20-1	few	TGCAGTGCTATAGACAGAACGCTATATGCCAAAAACATTCAGTACTTC	CSAIDRTLYAKNIQYF
.	TRBJ2-6	TRBV6-2/TRBV6-3	.	TGTGCCAGCAGCCACACTGGAGGCTCTGGGGCCAACGTCCTGACTTTC	CASSHTGGSGANVLTF
.	TRBJ2-7	TRBV29-1	many	TGCAGCACTCAAGAGCAATTGGGCTACGAGCAGTACTTC	CSTQEQLGYEQYF
.	TRBJ1-4	TRBV20-1	many	TGCAGTGCACCTCAGGGCTATAATGAAAAACTGTTTTTT	CSAPQGYNEKLFF
TRBD2	TRBJ2-3	TRBV12-3/TRBV12-4	few	TGTGCCAGCAGCCGAAGACTAGCGGCCACAGATACGCAGTATTTT	CASSRRLAATDTQYF
.	TRBJ2-2	TRBV20-1	.	TGCAGTGCTAGAGACCGACAGACCGGCTTAACCGGGGAGCTGTTTTTT	CSARDRQTGLTGELFF
.	TRBJ1-1	TRBV12-3/TRBV12-4	many	TGTGCCAGCACCGACGGGGGAGTGAACACTGAAGCTTTCTTT	CASTDGGVNTEAFF
TRBD1	TRBJ2-7	TRBV2	few	TGTGCCAGCAGGGTTAGACAGGGGGCAGACGAGCAGTACTTC	CASRVRQGADEQYF
TRBD2	TRBJ2-3	TRBV7-2	many	TGTGCCAGCAGCTTAGCCGGCCCAACTAGCGGGAGACCAGATACGCAGTATTTT	CASSLAGPTSGRPDTQYF
TRBD1	TRBJ1-1	TRBV7-9	many	TGTGCCAGCAGCCCGTTGGGGACAGGGGTCACTGAAGCTTTCTTT	CASSPLGTGVTEAFF
TRBD2	TRBJ2-3	TRBV11-2	.	TGTGCCAGCAGCCAAAGCGGGGGCAGCACAGATACGCAGTATTTT	CASSQSGGSTDTQYF
.	TRBJ2-7	TRBV5-5	few	TGTGCCAGCAGCTTTAGTCCCTGGCCTGGAAACGAGCAGTACTTC	CASSFSPWPGNEQYF
TRBD1	TRBJ2-1	TRBV27	few	TGTGCCAGCAGTTCTTTTGACAGGGGCCTGTACAATGAGCAGTTCTTC	CASSSFDRGLYNEQFF
.	TRBJ2-3	TRBV20-1	few	TGCAGTGCGTTCTTGGGGGGTAGCACAGATACGCAGTATTTT	CSAFLGGSTDTQYF
.	TRBJ2-7	TRBV5-1	.	TGCGCCAGCAGCTTGGACGCGTCTAGCTCCTACGAGCAGTACTTC	CASSLDASSSYEQYF
.	TRBJ2-7	TRBV20-1	many	TGCAGTGCTAGGAATCCCTACGAGCAGTACTTC	CSARNPYEQYF
TRBD1	TRBJ2-7	TRBV20-1	few	TGCAGTGCGGACACGGACAGGGGAAGCGAGCAGTACTTC	CSADTDRGSEQYF
.	TRBJ2-6	TRBV9	.	TGTGCCAGCAGCGTAAGGGGACGCTCAGCCTCTGGGGCCAACGTCCTGACTTTC	CASSVRGRSASGANVLTF
.	TRBJ2-3	TRBV5-6	.	TGTGCCAGCAGCCCTCATGGGAGCACAGATACGCAGTATTTT	CASSPHGSTDTQYF
.	TRBJ2-3	TRBV20-1	few	TGCAGTGCTAGAGATTTCGCCCCAGATACGCAGTATTTT	CSARDFAPDTQYF
.	TRBJ1-2	TRBV20-1	few	TGCAGTGCTTTGACACCACCGGTCCCCTACACCTTC	CSALTPPVPYTF
.	TRBJ2-5	TRBV7-2	.	TGTGCCAGCAGCTTAGGGCTAGCGCCACGAGGGTGGCAAGAGACCCAGTACTTC	CASSLGLAPRGWQETQYF
.	TRBJ1-5	TRBV6-5	few	TGTGCCAGCAGTTATACCATTAGCAATCAGCCCCAGCATTTT	CASSYTISNQPQHF
.	TRBJ1-1	TRBV21-1	few	TGTGCCAGCAGCGGGGCGGACAGGGGGCCGAATTGTGCCATTGAAGCTTTCTTT	CASSGADRGPNCAIEAFF
TRBD1	TRBJ1-3	TRBV20-1	many	TGCAGTGCTAGACCCGGACAGGGAGGAAACACCATATATTTT	CSARPGQGGNTIYF
.	TRBJ1-1	TRBV6-1	.	TGTGCCACCCACCCCCCGGCAAACACTGAAGCTTTCTTT	CATHPPANTEAFF
TRBD1	TRBJ2-7	TRBV29-1	many	TGCAGCGTTAGACAGGGAGAAGGGTCCTACGAGCAGTACTTC	CSVRQGEGSYEQYF